Listed below are T cell receptor beta chains from one sample, sequenced in a study of T cells after yellow fever vaccination. MiXCR was run by TCRdb on the 5' RACE reads, yielding one entry per CDR3 protein. The sample records approximately 510,000 distinct CDR3 sequences, about a fifth being singletons. This specimen consisted of PBMCs, obtained roughly 20 days after the first yellow fever vaccination. These receptors originate from a man younger than 30 who received the YFV17D yellow fever vaccine. Both conserved end residues are part of each CDR3. Fields, in order: J gene, V gene, D gene, clone size, CDR3 protein, CDR3 DNA. A D gene is named only where the DNA matches it firmly. Part of the rows lack a size; the others show once, few, many or a class for expanded clones.

j_gene: TRBJ2-5
v_gene: TRBV7-9
d_gene: .
abundance: .
CDR3aa: CASSLVAGWEETQYF
CDR3nt: TGTGCCAGCAGCTTAGTTGCGGGTTGGGAAGAGACCCAGTACTTC

j_gene: TRBJ2-7
v_gene: TRBV18
d_gene: .
abundance: .
CDR3aa: CASSPREGVREQYF
CDR3nt: TGTGCCAGCTCACCACGCGAAGGGGTGCGCGAGCAGTACTTC

j_gene: TRBJ2-7
v_gene: TRBV7-2
d_gene: TRBD1
abundance: few
CDR3aa: CASRNGQGRIYEQYF
CDR3nt: TGTGCCAGCAGGAATGGACAGGGGAGAATCTACGAGCAGTACTTC

j_gene: TRBJ2-1
v_gene: TRBV4-2
d_gene: .
abundance: .
CDR3aa: CASSQDSGYNEQFF
CDR3nt: TGTGCCAGCAGCCAAGATTCGGGGTACAATGAGCAGTTCTTC

j_gene: TRBJ2-1
v_gene: TRBV28
d_gene: .
abundance: few
CDR3aa: CATRGGGGEQFF
CDR3nt: TGTGCCACCCGAGGAGGGGGCGGCGAGCAGTTCTTC

j_gene: TRBJ2-1
v_gene: TRBV29-1
d_gene: TRBD2
abundance: once
CDR3aa: CSVEQGPSGGGPYNEQFF
CDR3nt: TGCAGCGTTGAACAGGGCCCCTCGGGAGGGGGTCCCTACAATGAGCAGTTCTTC

j_gene: TRBJ2-6
v_gene: TRBV19
d_gene: TRBD2
abundance: few
CDR3aa: CASSGLAGAQPRANVLTF
CDR3nt: TGTGCCAGTAGTGGACTAGCGGGGGCCCAACCCAGGGCCAACGTCCTGACTTTC

j_gene: TRBJ1-2
v_gene: TRBV5-1
d_gene: .
abundance: few
CDR3aa: CASSFGSSNYGYTF
CDR3nt: TGCGCCAGCAGCTTTGGCAGCTCTAACTATGGCTACACCTTC

j_gene: TRBJ1-1
v_gene: TRBV4-3
d_gene: .
abundance: .
CDR3aa: CASSQDYEEAFF
CDR3nt: TGCGCCAGCAGCCAAGATTATGAAGAAGCTTTCTTT

j_gene: TRBJ2-7
v_gene: TRBV4-1
d_gene: .
abundance: .
CDR3aa: CASSQESDGFTYEQYF
CDR3nt: TGCGCCAGCAGCCAAGAGTCCGATGGCTTTACCTACGAGCAGTACTTC

j_gene: TRBJ2-5
v_gene: TRBV7-9
d_gene: .
abundance: few
CDR3aa: CASSATTWETQYF
CDR3nt: TGTGCCAGCAGCGCGACTACATGGGAGACCCAGTACTTC

j_gene: TRBJ1-5
v_gene: TRBV28
d_gene: .
abundance: .
CDR3aa: CASTDSHQPQHF
CDR3nt: TGTGCCAGCACTGATAGCCATCAGCCCCAGCATTTT

j_gene: TRBJ2-1
v_gene: TRBV7-2
d_gene: .
abundance: few
CDR3aa: CASSLLSVGGNEQFF
CDR3nt: TGTGCCAGCAGCCTGCTTTCCGTGGGAGGCAATGAGCAGTTCTTC

j_gene: TRBJ2-7
v_gene: TRBV5-1
d_gene: TRBD1
abundance: .
CDR3aa: CASSIGTVPNSYEQYF
CDR3nt: TGCGCCAGCAGCATCGGGACAGTTCCTAACTCCTACGAGCAGTACTTC

j_gene: TRBJ1-1
v_gene: TRBV19
d_gene: .
abundance: once
CDR3aa: CASRKGHTNTEAFF
CDR3nt: TGTGCCAGTAGGAAGGGACACACCAACACTGAAGCTTTCTTT

j_gene: TRBJ2-3
v_gene: TRBV7-3
d_gene: .
abundance: .
CDR3aa: CASSSQDSTDTQYF
CDR3nt: TGTGCCAGCAGCTCACAGGACTCCACAGATACGCAGTATTTT

j_gene: TRBJ2-3
v_gene: TRBV7-9
d_gene: .
abundance: .
CDR3aa: CASRLTYTDTQYF
CDR3nt: TGTGCCAGCAGACTAACTTACACAGATACGCAGTATTTT

j_gene: TRBJ2-1
v_gene: TRBV5-1
d_gene: .
abundance: .
CDR3aa: CASSVGRPGHQNEQFF
CDR3nt: TGCGCCAGCAGTGTTGGTAGGCCAGGGCATCAGAATGAGCAGTTCTTC

j_gene: TRBJ2-5
v_gene: TRBV7-2
d_gene: TRBD2
abundance: .
CDR3aa: CASSSSGTTLVRF
CDR3nt: TGTGCCAGCAGTTCGTCCGGGACTACCCTCGTTCGATTC

j_gene: TRBJ2-5
v_gene: TRBV5-1
d_gene: TRBD2
abundance: once
CDR3aa: CASTEAAGGPETQYF
CDR3nt: TGCGCCAGCACTGAGGCAGCGGGGGGGCCGGAGACCCAGTACTTC

j_gene: TRBJ2-4
v_gene: TRBV5-6
d_gene: TRBD2
abundance: .
CDR3aa: CASSLGSGGPPVGLYF
CDR3nt: TGTGCCAGCAGCTTGGGTAGCGGGGGGCCTCCTGTCGGGTTGTACTTC

j_gene: TRBJ2-3
v_gene: TRBV3-1
d_gene: TRBD2
abundance: many
CDR3aa: CASSQAGGPADTQYF
CDR3nt: TGTGCCAGCAGCCAAGCGGGGGGGCCTGCAGATACGCAGTATTTT

j_gene: TRBJ2-1
v_gene: TRBV3-1
d_gene: TRBD2
abundance: few
CDR3aa: CASSHLSGLAGGEQFF
CDR3nt: TGTGCCAGCAGCCACCTTTCGGGACTAGCGGGTGGAGAGCAGTTCTTC

j_gene: TRBJ1-2
v_gene: TRBV5-1
d_gene: TRBD1
abundance: .
CDR3aa: CASSRDRDIYGYTF
CDR3nt: TGCGCCAGCAGCCGGGACAGGGACATCTATGGCTACACCTTC

j_gene: TRBJ2-1
v_gene: TRBV11-2
d_gene: TRBD2
abundance: many
CDR3aa: CASSLQRGGVDNEQFF
CDR3nt: TGTGCCAGCAGCCTACAGCGCGGGGGGGTGGACAATGAGCAGTTCTTC

j_gene: TRBJ1-2
v_gene: TRBV29-1
d_gene: .
abundance: .
CDR3aa: CSVEDPSGAEGYTF
CDR3nt: TGCAGCGTTGAAGACCCCTCGGGGGCAGAGGGCTACACCTTC

j_gene: TRBJ1-2
v_gene: TRBV4-1
d_gene: .
abundance: .
CDR3aa: CASSQLGIGGIGYTF
CDR3nt: TGCGCCAGCAGCCAACTCGGTATTGGAGGGATCGGCTACACCTTC

j_gene: TRBJ2-1
v_gene: TRBV29-1
d_gene: .
abundance: few
CDR3aa: CSVSSLTERSYNEQFF
CDR3nt: TGCAGCGTTTCTAGCCTGACTGAACGCTCCTACAATGAGCAGTTCTTC

j_gene: TRBJ2-1
v_gene: TRBV5-1
d_gene: .
abundance: few
CDR3aa: CASSSSVLTYNEQFF
CDR3nt: TGCGCCAGCAGTTCCTCAGTCCTTACCTACAATGAGCAGTTCTTC

j_gene: TRBJ2-2
v_gene: TRBV2
d_gene: TRBD1
abundance: .
CDR3aa: CASSLTGRSGELFF
CDR3nt: TGTGCCAGCAGTCTGACAGGGCGGAGCGGGGAGCTGTTTTTT

j_gene: TRBJ1-1
v_gene: TRBV20-1
d_gene: .
abundance: .
CDR3aa: CSASPGPLTEAFF
CDR3nt: TGCAGTGCTAGTCCAGGGCCTCTCACTGAAGCTTTCTTT

j_gene: TRBJ2-3
v_gene: TRBV5-4
d_gene: .
abundance: .
CDR3aa: CASSSVDRGTDTQYF
CDR3nt: TGTGCCAGCAGCTCCGTAGACCGAGGAACAGATACGCAGTATTTT

j_gene: TRBJ2-7
v_gene: TRBV7-9
d_gene: TRBD1
abundance: few
CDR3aa: CASSRDRASTYEQYF
CDR3nt: TGTGCCAGCAGCCGTGACAGGGCATCAACCTACGAGCAGTACTTC

j_gene: TRBJ2-2
v_gene: TRBV24-1
d_gene: .
abundance: few
CDR3aa: CATSDLRAGELFF
CDR3nt: TGTGCCACCAGTGATTTACGGGCCGGGGAGCTGTTTTTT

j_gene: TRBJ1-1
v_gene: TRBV12-3/TRBV12-4
d_gene: .
abundance: .
CDR3aa: CASIPTWGQGFF
CDR3nt: TGTGCCAGCATTCCCACCTGGGGTCAGGGTTTCTTT

j_gene: TRBJ2-4
v_gene: TRBV27
d_gene: TRBD2
abundance: many
CDR3aa: CASSLRIGRGGLVDIQYF
CDR3nt: TGTGCCAGCAGTTTACGAATCGGGCGGGGGGGTCTTGTCGACATTCAGTACTTC

j_gene: TRBJ1-2
v_gene: TRBV7-8
d_gene: .
abundance: many
CDR3aa: CASSFELGRVVYGYTF
CDR3nt: TGTGCCAGCAGCTTTGAGTTGGGCAGGGTTGTCTATGGCTACACCTTC

j_gene: TRBJ2-3
v_gene: TRBV6-4
d_gene: .
abundance: few
CDR3aa: CASKFSSSTDTQYF
CDR3nt: TGTGCCAGCAAGTTCTCTAGCAGCACAGATACGCAGTATTTT

j_gene: TRBJ2-5
v_gene: TRBV6-5
d_gene: .
abundance: few
CDR3aa: CASSYSPNRQGETQYF
CDR3nt: TGTGCCAGCAGTTACTCCCCTAACCGACAAGGGGAGACCCAGTACTTC

j_gene: TRBJ1-1
v_gene: TRBV5-1
d_gene: .
abundance: .
CDR3aa: CASAFGRDNTEAFF
CDR3nt: TGCGCCAGCGCGTTCGGAAGGGACAACACTGAAGCTTTCTTT

j_gene: TRBJ1-1
v_gene: TRBV30
d_gene: .
abundance: .
CDR3aa: CAWGGNEAFF
CDR3nt: TGTGCCTGGGGCGGGAATGAAGCTTTCTTT

j_gene: TRBJ2-7
v_gene: TRBV5-6
d_gene: .
abundance: few
CDR3aa: CASSLASWPHSYEQYF
CDR3nt: TGTGCCAGCAGCTTGGCCAGTTGGCCGCATTCCTACGAGCAGTACTTC

j_gene: TRBJ1-2
v_gene: TRBV27
d_gene: .
abundance: .
CDR3aa: CASSVTGPGVYGYTF
CDR3nt: TGTGCCAGCAGTGTGACAGGCCCTGGGGTTTATGGCTACACCTTC

j_gene: TRBJ1-1
v_gene: TRBV5-1
d_gene: .
abundance: few
CDR3aa: CASSGAANTEAFF
CDR3nt: TGCGCCAGCAGCGGTGCAGCGAACACTGAAGCTTTCTTT

j_gene: TRBJ2-5
v_gene: TRBV10-3
d_gene: .
abundance: .
CDR3aa: CAIGPDKESQYF
CDR3nt: TGTGCCATCGGGCCGGATAAAGAGTCCCAGTACTTC

j_gene: TRBJ1-1
v_gene: TRBV5-5
d_gene: TRBD1
abundance: few
CDR3aa: CASSPRQGGYNEAFF
CDR3nt: TGTGCCAGCAGTCCTAGACAGGGGGGGTACAATGAAGCTTTCTTT

j_gene: TRBJ1-1
v_gene: TRBV6-2/TRBV6-3
d_gene: TRBD1
abundance: few
CDR3aa: CASSYSNTGTGKNTEAFF
CDR3nt: TGTGCCAGCAGTTACTCGAATACGGGGACAGGGAAGAACACTGAAGCTTTCTTT

j_gene: TRBJ2-1
v_gene: TRBV4-1
d_gene: .
abundance: .
CDR3aa: CASSLRDPHVSWSYNEQFF
CDR3nt: TGCGCCAGCAGCCTGCGGGACCCTCATGTATCGTGGTCCTACAATGAGCAGTTCTTC

j_gene: TRBJ2-7
v_gene: TRBV7-9
d_gene: TRBD1
abundance: many
CDR3aa: CASSSGQGGEQYF
CDR3nt: TGTGCCAGCAGCTCGGGACAGGGGGGCGAGCAGTACTTC

j_gene: TRBJ1-5
v_gene: TRBV6-2/TRBV6-3
d_gene: .
abundance: few
CDR3aa: CASSYVRSNQPQHF
CDR3nt: TGTGCCAGCAGTTACGTCCGAAGCAATCAGCCCCAGCATTTT

j_gene: TRBJ1-3
v_gene: TRBV10-3
d_gene: .
abundance: .
CDR3aa: CAISRDTGSGNTIYF
CDR3nt: TGTGCCATCAGCCGGGACACCGGCTCTGGAAACACCATATATTTT

j_gene: TRBJ2-2
v_gene: TRBV6-5
d_gene: .
abundance: few
CDR3aa: CASSYSLARDTGELFF
CDR3nt: TGTGCCAGCAGTTACTCACTAGCACGAGACACCGGGGAGCTGTTTTTT

j_gene: TRBJ2-5
v_gene: TRBV7-3
d_gene: TRBD1
abundance: .
CDR3aa: CASSLGGQSFETQYF
CDR3nt: TGTGCCAGCAGCTTAGGGGGACAGAGTTTTGAGACCCAGTACTTC

j_gene: TRBJ2-1
v_gene: TRBV28
d_gene: TRBD1
abundance: few
CDR3aa: CASTEDRGQYNEQFF
CDR3nt: TGTGCCAGCACCGAGGACAGGGGGCAGTACAATGAGCAGTTCTTC